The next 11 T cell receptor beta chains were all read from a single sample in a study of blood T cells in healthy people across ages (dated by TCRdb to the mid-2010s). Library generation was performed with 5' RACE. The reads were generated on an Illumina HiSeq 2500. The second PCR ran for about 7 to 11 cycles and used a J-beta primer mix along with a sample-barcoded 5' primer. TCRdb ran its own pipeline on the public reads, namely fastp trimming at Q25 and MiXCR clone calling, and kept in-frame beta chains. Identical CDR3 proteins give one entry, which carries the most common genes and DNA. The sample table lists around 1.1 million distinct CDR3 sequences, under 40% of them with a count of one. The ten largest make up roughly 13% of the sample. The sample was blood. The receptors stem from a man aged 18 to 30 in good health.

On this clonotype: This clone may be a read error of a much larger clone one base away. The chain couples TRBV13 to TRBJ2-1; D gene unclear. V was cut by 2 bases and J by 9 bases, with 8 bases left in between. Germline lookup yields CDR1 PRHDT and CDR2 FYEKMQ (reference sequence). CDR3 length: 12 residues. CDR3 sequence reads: CASSLRMTEQFF. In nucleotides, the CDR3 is TGTGCCAGCAGCTTACGAATGACTGAGCAGTTCTTC.

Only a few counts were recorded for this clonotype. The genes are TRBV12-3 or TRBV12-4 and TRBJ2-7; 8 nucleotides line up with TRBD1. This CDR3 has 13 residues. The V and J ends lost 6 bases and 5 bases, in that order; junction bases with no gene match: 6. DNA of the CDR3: TGTGCCAGCAGGGCCGGGACAGGTAACGAGCAGTACTTC. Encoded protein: CASRAGTGNEQYF.

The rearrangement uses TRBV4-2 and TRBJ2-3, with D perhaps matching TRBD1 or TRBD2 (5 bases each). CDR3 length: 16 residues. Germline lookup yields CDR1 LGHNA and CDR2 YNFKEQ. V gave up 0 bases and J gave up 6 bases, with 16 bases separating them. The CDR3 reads CASSQENGGIVDTQYF. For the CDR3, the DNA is TGTGCCAGCAGCCAAGAGAATGGGGGAATTGTGGATACGCAGTATTTT.

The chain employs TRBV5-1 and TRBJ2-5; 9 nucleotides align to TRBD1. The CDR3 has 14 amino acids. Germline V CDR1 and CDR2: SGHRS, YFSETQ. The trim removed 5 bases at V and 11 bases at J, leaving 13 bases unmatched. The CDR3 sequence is CASSLGNRGQEQYF. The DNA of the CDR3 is TGCGCCAGCAGTCTTGGTAACAGGGGGCAAGAGCAGTACTTC.

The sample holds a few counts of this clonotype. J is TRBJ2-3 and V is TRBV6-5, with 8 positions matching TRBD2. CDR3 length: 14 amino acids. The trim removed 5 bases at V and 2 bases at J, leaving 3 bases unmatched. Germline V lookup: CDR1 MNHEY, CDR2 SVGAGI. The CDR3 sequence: CASSQTSDTDTQYF. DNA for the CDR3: TGTGCCAGCAGTCAGACTAGCGACACAGATACGCAGTATTTT.

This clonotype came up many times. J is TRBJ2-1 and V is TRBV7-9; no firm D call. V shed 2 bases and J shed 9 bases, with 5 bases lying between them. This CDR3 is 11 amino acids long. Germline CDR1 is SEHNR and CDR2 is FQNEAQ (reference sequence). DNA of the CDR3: TGTGCCAGCAGCTTAAGTAGTGAGCAGTTCTTC. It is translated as CASSLSSEQFF. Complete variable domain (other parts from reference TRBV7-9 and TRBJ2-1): DTGVSQNPRHKITKRGQNVTFRCDPISEHNRLYWYRQTLGQGPEFLTYFQNEAQLEKSRLLSDRFSAERPKGSFSTLEIQRTEQGDSAMYLCASSLSSEQFFGPGTRLTVL.

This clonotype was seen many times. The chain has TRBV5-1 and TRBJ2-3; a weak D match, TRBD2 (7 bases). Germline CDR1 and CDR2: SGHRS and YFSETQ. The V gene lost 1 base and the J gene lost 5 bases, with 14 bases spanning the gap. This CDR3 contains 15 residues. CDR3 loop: CASSLTGGQGDTQYF. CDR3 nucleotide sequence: TGCGCCAGCAGCTTGACGGGGGGCCAGGGAGATACGCAGTATTTT.

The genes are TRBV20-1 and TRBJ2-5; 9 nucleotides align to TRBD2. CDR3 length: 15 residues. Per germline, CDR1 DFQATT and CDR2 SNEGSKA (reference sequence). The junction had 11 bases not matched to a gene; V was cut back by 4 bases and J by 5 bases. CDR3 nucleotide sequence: TGCAGTGCTAAGGCTAGCGGGAAGTCCGGTGAGACCCAGTACTTC. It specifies CSAKASGKSGETQYF.

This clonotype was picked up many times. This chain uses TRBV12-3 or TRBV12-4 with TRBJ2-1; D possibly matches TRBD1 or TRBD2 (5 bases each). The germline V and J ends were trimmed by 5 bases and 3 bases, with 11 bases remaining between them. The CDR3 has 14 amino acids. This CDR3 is CASSQGTGYNEQFF. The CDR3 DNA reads TGTGCCAGCAGTCAAGGGACGGGCTACAATGAGCAGTTCTTC.

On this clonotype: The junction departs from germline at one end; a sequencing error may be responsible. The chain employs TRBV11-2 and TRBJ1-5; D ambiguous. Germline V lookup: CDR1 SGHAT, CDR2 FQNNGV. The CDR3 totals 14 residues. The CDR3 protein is CASSLAGYNQPRHF. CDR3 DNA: TGTGCCAGCAGCCTGGCAGGCTACAATCAGCCCCGGCATTTT.

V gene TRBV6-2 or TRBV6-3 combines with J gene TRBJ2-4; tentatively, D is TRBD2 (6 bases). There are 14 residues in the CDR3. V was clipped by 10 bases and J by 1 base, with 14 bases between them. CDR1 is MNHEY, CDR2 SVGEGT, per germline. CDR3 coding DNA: TGTGCCATGCTAAATGGGGGGGCCAAAAACATTCAGTACTTC. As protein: CAMLNGGAKNIQYF.